The 28 T cell receptor beta chains given below trace back to one sample, sequenced in a study of OX40 agonist ivuxolimab in advanced cancers. Libraries were constructed by the immunoSEQ multiplex PCR assay. TCRdb limited this immuneACCESS table to in-frame rearrangements with V and J called. A share of clones is missing; checked studies link under half to unresolved V genes, and the rest is unexplained. A total of tens of thousands of clones appear in this sample, 70% to 90% of them only once. The ten most abundant clones make up around 6.3% of the sample. Sequencing was performed on CD4+ or CD8+ T cells sorted from blood, taken in a trial of the OX40 agonist ivuxolimab. All receptors derive from an adult with an advanced solid tumor such as melanoma, head and neck, liver or kidney cancer.

The rearrangement uses TRBV25-1 and TRBJ2-3, with 16 bases fitting TRBD2. This CDR3 is built from 17 residues. Germline V gives CDR1 MGHDK, CDR2 SYGVNS. Trimming cost V 5 bases and J 14 bases; bases outside gene matches: 16. The CDR3 bases are TGTGCCAGCAGTTGGGAGGGGACTAGCGGGAGGGCCAAGGAAGGGTATTTT. Its translation is CASSWEGTSGRAKEGYF.

The chain uses TRBV6-4 and TRBJ2-2, with TRBD1 as a possible D gene (6 bases). The CDR3 sequence is 14 residues long. The germline V gene has CDR1 MRHNA and CDR2 SNTAGT. The germline V and J ends were trimmed by 7 bases and 4 bases, with 13 bases remaining between them. CDR3 nucleotide sequence: TGTGCCAGCACCGACAGGTCGGGCACCGGGGAGCTGTTTTTT. As protein: CASTDRSGTGELFF.

The chain links TRBV19 to TRBJ2-1; possible D gene TRBD1, 5 bases. This CDR3 spans 14 amino acids. V was shortened by 3 bases and J by 7 bases, with 13 bases between the two germline ends. The germline V gene encodes CDR1 LNHDA and CDR2 SQIVND (reference sequence). CDR3 bases: TGTGCCAGTAGTATCTTTGTGGGGCCGAATGAGCAGTTCTTC. The encoded protein is CASSIFVGPNEQFF.

The chain carries TRBV6-1 and TRBJ2-5; D remains ambiguous. Trimming left V 4 bases short and J 2 bases short, with 11 bases between. The CDR3 loop spans 14 amino acids. Germline CDR1 reads MNHNS; CDR2 reads SASEGT. The CDR3 DNA reads TGTGCCAGCAGTGCCACGACAACACAAGAGACCCAGTACTTC. The encoded protein is CASSATTTQETQYF.

The CDR3 DNA reads TGCGCCAGCCAGCCGGGGGGACCAGAAGAGACCCAGTACTTC. Protein sequence: CASQPGGPEETQYF. This chain connects TRBV5-1 to TRBJ2-5, with 7 bases aligning to TRBD2. Losses at the gene ends were 7 bases for V and 3 bases for J; bases not matched to a gene: 9. The CDR3 contains 14 residues. The germline gives CDR1 SGHRS, CDR2 YFSETQ.

V and J are TRBV19 and TRBJ2-7, with D possibly being TRBD2 (7 bases). Deletions cut 1 base from V and 0 bases from J, with 13 bases between. Germline V gives CDR1 LNHDA, CDR2 SQIVND (reference sequence). The CDR3 spans 16 residues. Here the CDR3 DNA reads TGTGCCAGTAGTATAGGGGGGGGCCTGGGCTCCTACGAGCAGTACTTC. Amino acids: CASSIGGGLGSYEQYF.

This chain connects TRBV4-1 to TRBJ1-1, with 9 bases lining up with TRBD1. The CDR3 covers 15 residues. Looked up from germline, CDR1 is MGHRA and CDR2 is YSYEKL. The trim removed 1 base at V and 5 bases at J, leaving 5 bases unmatched. The DNA for the CDR3 is TGCGCCAGCAGCCAAGGGGACAGGGTAGGGACTGAAGCTTTCTTT. It encodes CASSQGDRVGTEAFF.

In this sample, this clone turned up a few times. The rearrangement joins TRBV2 to TRBJ1-6; 11 nucleotides match TRBD1. The CDR3 is 16 amino acids. Per germline, CDR1 SNHLY and CDR2 FYNNEI. The junction had 7 bases not matched to a gene; V was cut back by 6 bases and J by 6 bases. CDR3 nucleotide sequence: TGTGCCAGCAGGGTTCCCGGGACAGGGGGTAATTCACCCCTCCACTTT. It encodes CASRVPGTGGNSPLHF. The entire variable domain, with the rest obtained from reference TRBV2 and TRBJ1-6, is as follows: EPEVTQTPSHQVTQMGQEVILRCVPISNHLYFYWYRQILGQKVEFLVSFYNNEISEKSEIFDDQFSVERPDGSNFTLKIRSTKLEDSAMYFCASRVPGTGGNSPLHFGNGTRLTVT.

The genes are TRBV6-6 and TRBJ1-6, with a tentative D call TRBD1 (5 bases). Looked up from germline, CDR1 is MNHNY and CDR2 is SVGAGI (reference sequence). Trimming shortened V by 8 bases and J by 9 bases, and 20 bases separated the two germline ends. This CDR3 is 15 amino acids long. The chain's CDR3 is CASGASRDSGSPLHF. CDR3 in DNA: TGTGCCAGCGGGGCCAGTCGGGATAGCGGTTCACCCCTCCACTTT.

This chain uses TRBV27 with TRBJ1-2; D call uncertain. Germline assignment: CDR1 MNHEY and CDR2 SMNVEV (reference sequence). V shed 5 bases and J shed 0 bases, with 28 bases lying between them. The CDR3 covers 20 residues. In DNA, the CDR3 is TGTGCCAGCAGTAGTTTAGGCGGGCAGCACCCACTCATTACTAACTATGGCTACACCTTC. Protein: CASSSLGGQHPLITNYGYTF.

The chain combines TRBV19 with TRBJ1-4; no clear D. V lost 9 bases to trimming and J lost 6 bases, with 14 bases between them. The germline V gene encodes CDR1 LNHDA and CDR2 SQIVND (reference sequence). There are 13 residues in the CDR3. CDR3 sequence reads: CARIPGGDEKLFF. The CDR3 bases are TGTGCCAGAATTCCCGGCGGAGATGAAAAACTGTTTTTT.

This chain uses TRBV11-2 with TRBJ1-6; D is ambiguous. V lost 5 bases and J lost 7, with 9 bases in between. The CDR3 sequence is 13 residues long. Germline values: CDR1 SGHAT, CDR2 FQNNGV. Here the CDR3 DNA reads TGTGCCAGCAGCATTATAAGGAATTCACCCCTCCACTTT. Protein sequence: CASSIIRNSPLHF.

V gene TRBV27 combines with J gene TRBJ2-7; TRBD2 matches at 7 bases. The CDR3 has 15 residues. V was pared by 4 bases and J by 3 bases, with 9 bases of the junction left unmatched. Germline CDR1 and CDR2: MNHEY and SMNVEV (reference sequence). The CDR3 DNA reads TGTGCCAGCAGTTCTTCCGGGGGGTCACGCTACGAGCAGTACTTC. Translated, it gives CASSSSGGSRYEQYF.

V usage is TRBV27 and J usage is TRBJ2-6; D not resolved. This CDR3 region has 15 residues. Germline CDR1 reads MNHEY; CDR2 reads SMNVEV (reference sequence). V gave up 4 bases and J gave up 4 bases, with 11 bases separating them. CDR3 DNA: TGTGCCAGCAGTTATGACACCGGAGGGGCCAACGTCCTGACTTTC. Amino acids: CASSYDTGGANVLTF.

This chain connects TRBV7-6 to TRBJ2-1, with 8 bases identical to TRBD1. V lost 3 bases, J lost 7 bases, and 5 bases stayed unmatched. This CDR3 has 14 amino acids. CDR1 is SGHVS, CDR2 FNYEAQ, per germline. The CDR3 spells CASSLQGAANEQFF. In DNA form, the CDR3 reads TGTGCCAGCAGCTTGCAGGGGGCAGCAAATGAGCAGTTCTTC.

J is TRBJ1-3 and V is TRBV4-1; 9 positions agree with TRBD1. After removal of 4 bases from V and 4 bases from J, the junction contained 8 bases not matched to a gene. The CDR3 loop spans 16 amino acids. The V gene's germline CDR1 is MGHRA and CDR2 YSYEKL. CDR3 loop: CASSLWTGDTGNTIYF. The CDR3 DNA follows: TGCGCCAGCAGCCTTTGGACAGGGGATACGGGAAACACCATATATTTT.

This clone was counted once. This chain joins TRBV19 and TRBJ2-2; a possible D gene is TRBD2 (7 bases). Trimming left V 5 bases short and J 0 bases short, with 13 bases between. Germline-derived CDR1 and CDR2 are LNHDA and SQIVND (reference sequence). This CDR3 is built from 16 residues. This chain's CDR3 is CASSRRGGSNTGELFF. As DNA, the CDR3 is TGTGCCAGTAGTCGCAGGGGAGGGTCGAACACCGGGGAGCTGTTTTTT.

The chain links TRBV10-3 to TRBJ2-7, with TRBD1 matching over 7 bases. V lost 5 bases to trimming and J lost 2 bases; unmatched junction nucleotides: 9. Germline V gene data show CDR1 as ENHRY and CDR2 as SYGVKD. The CDR3 extends over 15 amino acids. In nucleotides, the CDR3 is TGTGCCATCAGTCCCACCGGGACAGCCGCCTACGAGCAGTACTTC. This translates into CAISPTGTAAYEQYF.

J is TRBJ2-3 and V is TRBV7-6, with 8 bases fitting TRBD2. CDR1 is SGHVS, CDR2 FNYEAQ, per germline. V trimming: 5 bases; J trimming: 4 bases; junction bases outside the gene matches: 5. The CDR3 contains 14 residues. The CDR3 DNA reads as TGTGCCAGCAGCACTCAAGCGGGAGCAGATACGCAGTATTTT. Its translation is CASSTQAGADTQYF.

The genes are TRBV10-1 and TRBJ1-3, with D maybe TRBD1 (5 bases). The CDR3 contains 15 residues. The V end was cut by 6 bases, the J end by 3 bases, with 15 bases between. The germline CDR1 and CDR2 sequences are WNHNN and SYGVQD (reference sequence). CDR3 bases: TGCGCCAGCAGCCTGGGGACCTCCTATGGAAACACCATATATTTT. Its protein product is CASSLGTSYGNTIYF.

This rearrangement joins TRBV29-1 to TRBJ2-1; possible D gene TRBD1, 5 bases. The V gene's germline CDR1 is SQVTM and CDR2 ANQGSEA. The CDR3 spans 11 residues. Trimming took off 5 bases at V and 7 bases at J, with 9 bases between the two ends. CDR3: CSVIKGNEQFF. CDR3 bases: TGCAGCGTTATTAAGGGGAATGAGCAGTTCTTC.

As for this clone: Germline is not matched at one junction end, which may reflect a read error. The gene calls are TRBV7-6 and TRBJ1-5; the D gene is possibly TRBD1 (6 bases). The length of the CDR3 is 13 residues. CDR1 and CDR2 from the germline V gene are SGHVS and FNYEAQ. The CDR3 DNA reads TGTGCCAGCAGTTTAGGGGGGAGTCAGCCCCAGCATTTT. This translates into CASSLGGSQPQHF.

V and J are TRBV30 and TRBJ2-3, with D maybe TRBD1 (5 bases). Germline assignment: CDR1 GTSNPN and CDR2 SVGIG (reference sequence). There are 13 residues in the CDR3. V was pared by 3 bases and J by 1 base, with 8 bases between. The CDR3 coding sequence is TGTGCCTGGAGAGGCAGGGGCACAGATACGCAGTATTTT. This translates into CAWRGRGTDTQYF.

In this sample, this clone turned up once. V and J are TRBV20-1 and TRBJ1-1; D call uncertain. The CDR3 has 11 residues. CDR1 is DFQATT, CDR2 SNEGSKA, per germline (reference sequence). Deletions cut 6 bases from V and 1 base from J, with 6 bases between. DNA for the CDR3: TGCAGTGCGTGGACGAACACTGAAGCTTTCTTT. As protein: CSAWTNTEAFF.

The chain carries TRBV6-5 and TRBJ1-1; TRBD1 might be the D (5 bases). Germline V CDR1 and CDR2: MNHEY, SVGAGI. V gave up 11 bases and J gave up 0 bases, with 10 bases separating them. This CDR3 contains 12 residues. The CDR3 here is CAAGGLNTEAFF. DNA for the CDR3: TGTGCCGCGGGGGGTTTGAACACTGAAGCTTTCTTT.

This rearrangement joins TRBV6-4 to TRBJ1-1, with D possibly TRBD1 on 6 matching bases. CDR3 size: 13 residues. Trimming removed 4 bases from V and 1 base from J, with 7 bases in between. CDR1 is MRHNA and CDR2 is SNTAGT in the germline V gene. The CDR3 spells CASSAQGNTEAFF. The CDR3 bases are TGTGCCAGCAGTGCACAGGGGAACACTGAAGCTTTCTTT.

The chain is built from TRBV7-6 and TRBJ1-2, with 10 nucleotides matching TRBD1. This CDR3 has 14 amino acids. Unmatched junction bases numbered 7, after V lost 5 bases and J lost 7 bases. Germline V gene lookup returns CDR1 SGHVS and CDR2 FNYEAQ. As DNA, the CDR3 is TGTGCCAGCAGCGCCGGGACAGGGGAGGGTGGCTACACCTTC. Protein product: CASSAGTGEGGYTF. The whole variable domain, remainder taken from reference TRBV7-6 and TRBJ1-2, is GAGVSQSPRYKVTKRGQDVALRCDPISGHVSLYWYRQALGQGPEFLTYFNYEAQQDKSGLPNDRFSAERPEGSISTLTIQRTEQRDSAMYRCASSAGTGEGGYTFGSGTRLTVV.

The CDR3 DNA reads as TGTGCCATCAGCGGGGGGAACATTCAGTACTTC. Translation gives CAISGGNIQYF. The V and J genes are TRBV10-3 and TRBJ2-4; 7 nucleotides line up with TRBD2. CDR3 size: 11 residues. The V and J ends lost 6 bases and 7 bases, in that order; junction bases with no gene match: 0. CDR1 ENHRY and CDR2 SYGVKD come from the germline V gene.